The 24 T cell receptor beta chains in this list originate from one sample, sequenced in a study of Ad26.COV2.S vaccination and SARS-CoV-2 variants. The sample's treatment: approximately 18 received Ad26.COV2.S at low or high dose, single or two shots; roughly five received placebo; per-sample allocation not given. Vaccine and placebo recipients were sampled on day 63 after the first injection. Profiled with immunoSEQ multiplex PCR; TCRdb holds only in-frame clones, not every one. In the table there are about 350,000 clones, approximately 81% of which are singletons. The material was peripheral blood, obtained in a trial of Ad26.COV2.S vaccine versus placebo. These receptors were obtained from a person aged 18-65 years who received the Ad26.COV2.S COVID-19 vaccine or a placebo.

This chain uses TRBV24-1 with TRBJ2-7; D perhaps matches TRBD2 (6 bases). Germline V CDR1 and CDR2: KGHDR, SFDVKD. This CDR3 spans 13 amino acids. V dropped 3 bases and J dropped 5 bases, with 10 bases sitting between them. The CDR3 DNA sequence: TGTGCCACCAGTGATCGGGGGTCGAACGAGCAGTACTTC. The encoded protein is CATSDRGSNEQYF.

The chain recombines TRBV5-1 with TRBJ2-2; D is ambiguous. This CDR3 region has 14 residues. The germline V and J ends were trimmed by 0 bases and 10 bases, with 13 bases remaining between them. From germline, CDR1 is SGHRS and CDR2 YFSETQ. CDR3 sequence: CASSLVTAAEELFF. CDR3 bases: TGCGCCAGCAGCTTGGTAACAGCTGCTGAGGAGCTGTTTTTT.

This chain uses TRBV5-6 with TRBJ2-3; D unresolved. The germline V gene encodes CDR1 SGHDT and CDR2 YYEEEE. The CDR3 is 14 residues long. Trimming pared 4 bases from V and 8 bases from J, leaving 17 bases between. Here the CDR3 DNA reads TGTGCCAGCAGCCTTCGGGTCTCGGTGGGTACGCAGTATTTT. Translation: CASSLRVSVGTQYF.

The V gene is TRBV4-1, the J gene TRBJ1-2, with D tentatively TRBD1 (6 bases). Germline V gene sequence: CDR1 MGHRA, CDR2 YSYEKL. The CDR3 is 15 amino acids. The germline V and J ends were trimmed by 6 bases and 5 bases, with 19 bases remaining between them. CDR3 amino acids: CASSPNRGGTYGYTF. Here the CDR3 DNA reads TGCGCCAGCAGTCCGAATCGAGGGGGTACGTATGGCTACACCTTC.

This chain connects TRBV18 to TRBJ2-3; 12 bases are a match to TRBD2. This CDR3 contains 17 residues. The germline gives CDR1 KGHSH, CDR2 LQKENI. V gave up 3 bases and J gave up 1 base; unmatched junction bases: 5. The CDR3 reads CASSPPSGGAGTDTQYF. For the CDR3, the DNA is TGTGCCAGCTCACCCCCTAGCGGGGGGGCTGGCACAGATACGCAGTATTTT.

The V and J genes are TRBV3-1 (or the pseudogene TRBV3-2) and TRBJ1-1; D ambiguous. The CDR3 length is 14 residues. From germline, CDR1 is LGHDT and CDR2 YNNKEL (reference sequence). The V and J ends lost 3 bases and 5 bases respectively, with 13 bases between them. The CDR3 DNA sequence: TGTGCCAGCAGCCAGGGGATTGGCGAAACTGAAGCTTTCTTT. It translates to CASSQGIGETEAFF.

The chain has TRBV6-2 or TRBV6-3 and TRBJ2-5; D assignment may be TRBD1 or TRBD2 (5 bases each). This CDR3 is built from 14 residues. V was cut by 2 bases and J by 7 bases, with 14 bases left in between. Germline loops: CDR1 MNHEY, CDR2 SVGEGT. For the CDR3, the DNA is TGTGCCAGCAGTTACGGCGAGGGGCTGGTGACCCAGTACTTC. This codes for CASSYGEGLVTQYF.

This chain uses TRBV6-2 or TRBV6-3 with TRBJ1-5; D remains ambiguous. The CDR3 has 15 residues. Germline CDR1 reads MNHEY; CDR2 reads SVGEGT. Trimming took 4 bases from V and 0 from J, leaving 10 bases between them. CDR3 region: CASSFQQYSNQPQHF. In DNA, the CDR3 is TGTGCCAGCAGTTTTCAACAGTATAGCAATCAGCCCCAGCATTTT.

The rearrangement uses TRBV20-1 and TRBJ2-1; D not certain. CDR3 length: 13 amino acids. Trimming stripped 3 bases from V and 3 bases from J, with 9 bases between. Per germline, CDR1 DFQATT and CDR2 SNEGSKA (reference sequence). For the CDR3, the DNA is TGCAGTGCTAGTGGTCCGGGCTACAATGAGCAGTTCTTC. This sequence encodes CSASGPGYNEQFF.

DNA of the CDR3: TGTGCCAGCAGGCCCCGGGACAGGGGGCGGCAATCACCCCTCCACTTT. Translated, it gives CASRPRDRGRQSPLHF. V is TRBV2 and J is TRBJ1-6; TRBD1 agrees at 12 bases. V lost 6 bases and J lost 10; bases outside the gene matches: 10. This CDR3 contains 16 residues. Germline values: CDR1 SNHLY, CDR2 FYNNEI.

The rearrangement links TRBV5-5 to TRBJ1-4; D is undetermined. Germline CDR1 and CDR2: SGHKS and YYEKEE (reference sequence). The V end lost 0 bases, the J end lost 5 bases, and 8 bases lay between the germline ends. The CDR3 spans 14 residues. DNA of the CDR3: TGTGCCAGCAGCTTGGGTTGGGGAAATGAAAAACTGTTTTTT. Amino acids: CASSLGWGNEKLFF.

The rearrangement links TRBV19 to TRBJ2-1; D possibly corresponds to TRBD2 (6 bases). Per the germline V gene, CDR1 is LNHDA and CDR2 is SQIVND (reference sequence). Between the trimmed V and J ends, which lost 1 base and 10 bases, there was a span of 14 bases. The CDR3 extends over 14 amino acids. CDR3 coding DNA: TGTGCCAGTAGTATAGGGTCGGGAGCGAGAGAGCAGTTCTTC. Translation: CASSIGSGAREQFF.

This CDR3 reads CASSFRTGALSYEQYF. CDR3 sequence (DNA): TGTGCCAGCAGCTTTAGGACAGGAGCTCTTTCCTACGAGCAGTACTTC. The chain couples TRBV7-2 to TRBJ2-7; TRBD1 matches 7 bases. The CDR3 is made up of 16 amino acids. Germline assignment: CDR1 SGHTA and CDR2 FQGNSA. V shed 3 bases and J 1 base; nucleotides not matched to a gene: 9.

The gene calls are TRBV6-2 or TRBV6-3 and TRBJ2-7; a possible D gene is TRBD1 (5 bases). The CDR3 runs to 15 residues. CDR1 is MNHEY, CDR2 SVGEGT, per germline. V lost 0 bases and J lost 0, with 9 bases in between. The CDR3 reads CASSYSTVSSYEQYF. DNA of the CDR3: TGTGCCAGCAGTTACTCGACAGTGAGCTCCTACGAGCAGTACTTC.

This clone was counted a single time. The chain couples TRBV24-1 to TRBJ2-7; D not certain. This CDR3 has 11 residues. Germline V lookup: CDR1 KGHDR, CDR2 SFDVKD. V gave up 3 bases and J gave up 6 bases, with 5 bases separating them. The CDR3 nucleotides are TGTGCCACCAGTGATAGGGCCGAGCAGTACTTC. Its protein is CATSDRAEQYF.

This clone was observed once. The chain has TRBV2 and TRBJ1-1; the match to TRBD1 covers 8 bases. This CDR3 is built from 15 residues. Germline V gene lookup returns CDR1 SNHLY and CDR2 FYNNEI. V was clipped by 6 bases and J by 5 bases; unmatched bases: 11. CDR3 amino acids: CASRQRTGGQTEAFF. The CDR3 DNA sequence: TGTGCCAGCAGGCAACGAACAGGGGGACAGACTGAAGCTTTCTTT. Filled out from reference TRBV2 and TRBJ1-1, the complete variable domain reads EPEVTQTPSHQVTQMGQEVILRCVPISNHLYFYWYRQILGQKVEFLVSFYNNEISEKSEIFDDQFSVERPDGSNFTLKIRSTKLEDSAMYFCASRQRTGGQTEAFFGQGTRLTVV.

This clone showed up just once. The CDR3, as DNA: TGTGCCAGCAGCGCCGGGACTAGTAGAGATACGCAGTATTTT. It encodes CASSAGTSRDTQYF. This chain uses TRBV9 with TRBJ2-3; 8 nucleotides align to TRBD2. The CDR3 covers 14 residues. From germline, CDR1 is SGDLS and CDR2 YYNGEE. V lost 3 bases to trimming and J lost 5 bases; unmatched junction nucleotides: 5.

The V gene is TRBV6-5, the J gene TRBJ2-7; D is tentatively TRBD1 or TRBD2 (5 bases each). The CDR3 length is 12 residues. The germline gives CDR1 MNHEY, CDR2 SVGAGI. The ends were cut back, 11 bases at V and 2 bases at J, with 13 bases in the middle. The CDR3 loop reads CALRDVAYEQYF. The DNA for the CDR3 is TGTGCCTTACGGGACGTTGCCTACGAGCAGTACTTC.

V usage is TRBV2 and J usage is TRBJ1-5; perhaps TRBD1 as D (6 bases). CDR3 length: 15 amino acids. The V end was cut by 6 bases, the J end by 0 bases, with 12 bases between. Germline V gives CDR1 SNHLY, CDR2 FYNNEI. The CDR3 sequence is CASSLDSNSNQPQHF. The CDR3 region has the DNA TGTGCCAGCAGCTTGGACAGTAATAGCAATCAGCCCCAGCATTTT.

This rearrangement joins TRBV3-1 (or the pseudogene TRBV3-2) to TRBJ2-1, with 14 bases matching TRBD2. The germline V gene has CDR1 LGHDT and CDR2 YNNKEL (reference sequence). The ends lost 7 bases at V and 0 bases at J; junction bases unmatched: 8. The CDR3 length is 18 residues. CDR3 sequence: CASTRTSGGLSSYNEQFF. The CDR3 DNA is TGTGCCAGCACCCGGACTAGCGGGGGGTTGAGCTCCTACAATGAGCAGTTCTTC.

The chain couples TRBV7-9 to TRBJ2-3; no clear D. The CDR3 has 15 amino acids. Per germline, CDR1 SEHNR and CDR2 FQNEAQ (reference sequence). Trimming cost V 6 bases and J 5 bases, with 18 bases left between them. CDR3 bases: TGTGCCAGCAGACCCTTAATCAAGGCTGGAGATACGCAGTATTTT. Translating it yields CASRPLIKAGDTQYF.

This sequence joins TRBV7-2 and TRBJ2-5, with a possible D match to TRBD1 (7 bases). The length of the CDR3 is 13 residues. The germline V and J ends were trimmed by 8 bases and 1 base, with 11 bases remaining between them. From germline, CDR1 is SGHTA and CDR2 FQGNSA. CDR3 protein: CASSQGGQETQYF. The DNA for the CDR3 is TGTGCCAGCTCCCAGGGGGGCCAAGAGACCCAGTACTTC.

J is TRBJ1-2 and V is TRBV13; no clear D. V was cut by 1 base and J by 8 bases, with 17 bases left in between. The CDR3 sequence is 15 residues long. CDR1 and CDR2 (germline): PRHDT, FYEKMQ (reference sequence). The CDR3, as DNA: TGTGCCAGCAGCTTAGTACCGACCGCGGAAAACGGCTACACCTTC. It translates to CASSLVPTAENGYTF.

The chain recombines TRBV2 with TRBJ2-1; 9 bases agree with TRBD2. The trim removed 6 bases at V and 8 bases at J, leaving 8 bases unmatched. This CDR3 spans 14 amino acids. Per the germline V gene, CDR1 is SNHLY and CDR2 is FYNNEI. In DNA, the CDR3 is TGTGCCAGCAGGATCGGCGGGGGGGCAGATGAGCAGTTCTTC. Encoded protein: CASRIGGGADEQFF.